This entry concerns a single T cell receptor beta chain. Germline lookup yields CDR1 SGHNT and CDR2 YYREEE (reference sequence). V lost 3 bases and J lost 1; bases outside the gene matches: 8. This CDR3 comprises 17 residues. The sample originates from a study of chemoradiotherapy in HPV16-positive cancers. On the study more broadly: Candidate HPV-specific clones and shared TCR motifs came from a couple of HPV16-positive patients.

Samples were taken several times over chemoradiotherapy. Only in-frame clones appear in the TCRdb table, and some are missing; sequencing was by immunoSEQ multiplex PCR. The sample shows 25,000 to 35,000 clones, about 91% of them seen only once. The specimen comprised blood, sampled from a patient who underwent chemoradiotherapy. The TCR comes from a human donor with HPV-associated anogenital cancer. The chain uses TRBV5-4 and TRBJ2-3; 10 bases are shared with TRBD2. CDR3 sequence (DNA): TGTGCCAGCAGCTCAGCCCCCAGCGGGAGGGGCACAGATACGCAGTATTTT. Translating it yields CASSSAPSGRGTDTQYF.